This T cell receptor (beta chain) was documented in a study of blood T cell repertoires in COVID-19. About the study: The United States, Italy and Spain supplied acute and convalescent COVID-19 samples. From T cells, B-cell-depleted T cells, or PBMCs came the material, which was cDNA or gDNA.

Germline trimming cut 4 bases from V and 1 base from J; bases unmatched to any gene: 0. The germline V gene encodes CDR1 SNHLY and CDR2 FYNNEI. This CDR3 region has 14 residues. Study processing details: Estimation of nucleated cell counts was performed using reference gene primer amplification. Sequencing used immunoSEQ multiplex PCR; TCRdb keeps in-frame clones, though not all of them. V and J calls and clone size come straight from that table; D and trimming were deduced from the DNA. Of 200,000 to 300,000 clones listed, nearly 95% are singletons. J is TRBJ2-3 and V is TRBV2; 9 bases are shared with TRBD2. The receptor was derived from a man younger than 40 with COVID-19, enrolled during active disease. The sample was peripheral blood. The CDR3 here is CASSGTSGTDTQYF. CDR3 nucleotides: TGTGCCAGCAGTGGGACTAGCGGCACAGATACGCAGTATTTT. The variable domain in full, with the rest retrieved from reference TRBV2 and TRBJ2-3, is EPEVTQTPSHQVTQMGQEVILRCVPISNHLYFYWYRQILGQKVEFLVSFYNNEISEKSEIFDDQFSVERPDGSNFTLKIRSTKLEDSAMYFCASSGTSGTDTQYFGPGTRLTVL.